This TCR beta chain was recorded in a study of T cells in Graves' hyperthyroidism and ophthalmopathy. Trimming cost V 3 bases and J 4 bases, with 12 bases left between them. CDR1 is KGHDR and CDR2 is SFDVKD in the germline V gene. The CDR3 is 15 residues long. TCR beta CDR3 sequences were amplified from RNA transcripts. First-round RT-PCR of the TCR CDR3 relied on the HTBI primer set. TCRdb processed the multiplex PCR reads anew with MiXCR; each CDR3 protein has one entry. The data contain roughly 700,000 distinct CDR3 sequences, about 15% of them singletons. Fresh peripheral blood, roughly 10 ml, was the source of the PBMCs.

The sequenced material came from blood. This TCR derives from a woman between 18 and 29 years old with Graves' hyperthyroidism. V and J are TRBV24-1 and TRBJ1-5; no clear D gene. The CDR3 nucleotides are TGTGCCACCAGTGATCCCCTGCTGGAGAATCAGCCCCAGCATTTT. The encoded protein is CATSDPLLENQPQHF.